The present entry profiles one T cell receptor (beta chain) with its context. Its antigen is unidentified. TCRdb processed the RT-PCR reads anew with MiXCR; each CDR3 protein has one entry. The table lists 600,000 to 850,000 distinct CDR3 sequences, approximately 14% of them singletons, with 7.6% in the top ten. The sample originates from a study of response to subunit inactivated influenza vaccine. Study results and limitations: Seasonal influenza vaccination, on each occasion, was suggested by the authors to recruit few new T cells.

The sample in question was PBMCs from blood, obtained less than 15 days before vaccination. The sequence came from a man between 45 and 60 years old who received an inactivated influenza vaccine.

The CDR3 DNA sequence: TGTGCCAGCTCATCCGCGACTAGCGGGAGTGGCAACAATGAGCAGTTCTTC. It specifies CASSSATSGSGNNEQFF. The chain has TRBV18 and TRBJ2-1; TRBD2 matches 12 bases. CDR3 size: 17 residues. The V and J ends lost 5 bases and 5 bases, in that order; junction bases with no gene match: 10. In germline, CDR1 is KGHSH, CDR2 LQKENI. The full variable domain, rest sourced from reference TRBV18 and TRBJ2-1, is NAGVMQNPRHLVRRRGQEARLRCSPMKGHSHVYWYRQLPEEGLKFMVYLQKENIIDESGMPKERFSAEFPKEGPSILRIQQVVRGDSAAYFCASSSATSGSGNNEQFFGPGTRLTVL.